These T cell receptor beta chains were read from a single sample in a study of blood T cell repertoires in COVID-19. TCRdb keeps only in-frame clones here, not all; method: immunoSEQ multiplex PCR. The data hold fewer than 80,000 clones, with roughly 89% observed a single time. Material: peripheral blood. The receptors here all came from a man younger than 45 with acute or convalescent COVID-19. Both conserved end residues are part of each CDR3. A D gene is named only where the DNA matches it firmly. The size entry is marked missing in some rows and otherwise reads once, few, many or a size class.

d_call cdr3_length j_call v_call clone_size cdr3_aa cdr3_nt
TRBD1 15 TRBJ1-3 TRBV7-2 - CASSPSGTGGNTIYF TGTGCCAGCAGCCCCTCCGGGACAGGGGGAAACACCATATATTTT
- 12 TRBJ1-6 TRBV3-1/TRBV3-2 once CASSQNRNSLHF TGTGCCAGCAGCCAAAATCGGAACAGCCTCCACTTT
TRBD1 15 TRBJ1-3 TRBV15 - CATSAGTGSGNTIYF TGTGCCACCAGCGCCGGGACAGGGTCTGGAAACACCATATATTTT
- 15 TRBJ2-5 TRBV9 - CASSPGGVPGETQYF TGTGCCAGCAGCCCTGGAGGGGTCCCGGGGGAGACCCAGTACTTC
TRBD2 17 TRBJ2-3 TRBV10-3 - CAILNPGGRGLPDTQYF TGTGCCATCTTAAATCCGGGGGGGAGGGGTCTTCCGGATACGCAGTATTTT
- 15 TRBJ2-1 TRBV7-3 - CASSPRGAGYNEQFF TGTGCCAGCAGCCCCCGTGGGGCCGGCTACAATGAGCAGTTCTTC
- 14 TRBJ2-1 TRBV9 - CASSSGHLRYEQFF TGTGCCAGCAGCTCTGGACATTTAAGGTATGAGCAGTTCTTC
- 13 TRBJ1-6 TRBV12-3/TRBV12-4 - CASRRTETSPLHF TGTGCCAGCAGAAGAACAGAAACAAGTCCCCTCCACTTT
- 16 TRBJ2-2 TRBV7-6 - CASSLGPGKRTGELFF TGTGCCAGCAGCTTAGGCCCGGGAAAGAGGACCGGGGAGCTGTTTTTT
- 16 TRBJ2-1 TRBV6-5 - CASSYSGGPIRNEQFF TGTGCCAGCAGTTACTCCGGAGGGCCAATTAGGAATGAGCAGTTCTTC
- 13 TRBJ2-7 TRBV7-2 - CASSPRTREPLYF TGTGCCAGCAGCCCCCGAACTAGGGAACCTTTGTACTTC
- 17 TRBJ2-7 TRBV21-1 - CASSANRGREASYEQYF TGTGCCAGCAGCGCTAATCGCGGGAGGGAGGCCTCCTACGAGCAGTACTTC
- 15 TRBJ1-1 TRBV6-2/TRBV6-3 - CASSLSTPRDTEAFF TGTGCCAGCAGTTTGTCCACACCGCGGGACACTGAAGCTTTCTTT
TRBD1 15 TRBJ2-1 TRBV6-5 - CASREDRTSYNEQFF TGTGCCAGCAGAGAGGACAGGACCTCCTACAATGAGCAGTTCTTC
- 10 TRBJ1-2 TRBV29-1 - CSGGSDGYTF TGCAGCGGGGGGAGCGATGGCTACACCTTC
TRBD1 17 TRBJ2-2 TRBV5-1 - CASSLLGTGKNTGELFF TGCGCCAGCAGCTTACTAGGGACAGGAAAGAACACCGGGGAGCTGTTTTTT
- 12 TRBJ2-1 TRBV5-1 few CASSEERDEQFF TGCGCCAGCTCAGAGGAAAGAGATGAGCAGTTCTTC
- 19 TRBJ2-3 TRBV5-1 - CASSSNSITTPFSTDTQYF TGCGCCAGCAGCTCAAACTCAATTACTACGCCCTTTAGCACAGATACGCAGTATTTT
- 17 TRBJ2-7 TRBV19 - CASSISGTPEGTYEQYF TGTGCCAGTAGCATATCCGGGACACCCGAGGGGACCTACGAGCAGTACTTC
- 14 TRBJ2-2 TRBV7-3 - CASSLGGQYGELFF TGTGCCAGCAGCTTAGGAGGGCAGTACGGGGAGCTGTTTTTT
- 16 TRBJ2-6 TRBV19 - CASKIGRDSGANVLTF TGTGCCAGCAAGATAGGGCGGGACTCTGGGGCCAACGTCCTGACTTTC
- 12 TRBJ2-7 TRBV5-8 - CASLTLGGEQYF TGTGCCAGCCTCACGTTGGGGGGCGAGCAGTACTTC
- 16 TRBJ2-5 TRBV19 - CASSIGGRNLQETQYF TGTGCCAGTAGTATAGGAGGCAGAAATCTTCAAGAGACCCAGTACTTC
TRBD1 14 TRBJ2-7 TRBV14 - CASSQVQGVVEQYF TGTGCCAGCAGCCAAGTTCAGGGGGTAGTCGAGCAGTACTTC
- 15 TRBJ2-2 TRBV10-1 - CASSGASESTGELFF TGCGCCAGCAGTGGCGCTAGCGAGAGCACCGGGGAGCTGTTTTTT
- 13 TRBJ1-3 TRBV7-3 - CASSSDSGNTIYF TGTGCCAGCAGCTCCGACAGCGGAAACACCATATATTTT
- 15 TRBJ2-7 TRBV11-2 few CASSLILSEAYEQYF TGTGCCAGCAGCTTGATTCTGAGCGAGGCCTACGAGCAGTACTTC
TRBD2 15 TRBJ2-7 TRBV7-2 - CASSPSGGGSYEQYF TGTGCCAGCAGCCCTAGCGGGGGCGGGTCCTACGAGCAGTACTTC
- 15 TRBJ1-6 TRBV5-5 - CASSFAWTVNSPLHF TGTGCCAGCAGCTTCGCGTGGACTGTTAATTCACCCCTCCACTTT
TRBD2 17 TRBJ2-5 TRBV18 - CASSPGTSGRRSETQYF TGTGCCAGCTCACCAGGGACTAGCGGGAGACGCTCGGAGACCCAGTACTTC
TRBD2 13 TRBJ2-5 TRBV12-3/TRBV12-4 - CASSRGLGETQYF TGTGCCAGCAGTCGCGGACTAGGGGAGACCCAGTACTTC
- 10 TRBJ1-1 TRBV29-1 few CSVVVTEAFF TGCAGCGTTGTAGTCACTGAAGCTTTCTTT
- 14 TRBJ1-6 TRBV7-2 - CASSLAREWSPLHF TGTGCCAGCAGCTTAGCGAGGGAATGGTCACCCCTCCACTTT
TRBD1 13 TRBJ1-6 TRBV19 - CASRDRVNSPLHF TGTGCCAGCCGGGACAGGGTTAATTCACCCCTCCACTTT
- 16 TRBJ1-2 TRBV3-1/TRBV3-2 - CASSQEYVGEWNGYTF TGTGCCAGCAGCCAAGAATATGTCGGGGAGTGGAATGGCTACACCTTC
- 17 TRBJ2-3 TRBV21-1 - CASSKSLAGIPTDTQYF TGTGCCAGCAGCAAAAGTTTAGCGGGAATACCCACAGATACGCAGTATTTT
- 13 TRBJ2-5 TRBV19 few CASSIDWRETQYF TGTGCCAGTAGTATAGACTGGCGGGAGACCCAGTACTTC
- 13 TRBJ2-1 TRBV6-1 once CASSETSNNEQFF TGTGCCAGCAGTGAAACGAGCAACAATGAGCAGTTCTTC
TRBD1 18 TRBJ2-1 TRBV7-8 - CASSSSGTGDNSYNEQFF TGTGCCAGCAGCTCCTCCGGGACAGGGGATAACTCCTACAATGAGCAGTTCTTC
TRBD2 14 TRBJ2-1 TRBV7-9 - CASITSGRGNEQFF TGTGCCAGCATTACTAGCGGGAGGGGCAATGAGCAGTTCTTC
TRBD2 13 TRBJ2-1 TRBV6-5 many CASGIAGGYEQFF TGTGCCAGCGGAATAGCGGGAGGGTATGAGCAGTTCTTC
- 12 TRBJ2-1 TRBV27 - CASSLSNGLQFF TGTGCCAGCAGTTTATCTAATGGCCTTCAATTCTTC
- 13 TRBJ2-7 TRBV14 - CASSLFSTYEQYF TGTGCCAGCAGCCTTTTTTCGACATACGAGCAGTACTTC
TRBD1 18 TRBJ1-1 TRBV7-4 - CASSFKKMSGQGWGEAFF TGTGCCAGCAGCTTCAAAAAAATGTCCGGACAGGGGTGGGGTGAAGCTTTCTTT
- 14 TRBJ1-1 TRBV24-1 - CATSPGTPNTEAFF TGTGCCACCAGCCCCGGGACACCGAACACTGAAGCTTTCTTT
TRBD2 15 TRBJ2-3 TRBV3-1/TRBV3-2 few CASSQAGGPADTQYF TGTGCCAGCAGCCAAGCGGGAGGGCCCGCAGATACGCAGTATTTT
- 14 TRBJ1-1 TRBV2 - CASSASAKNTEAFF TGTGCCAGCAGTGCAAGCGCAAAGAACACTGAAGCTTTCTTT
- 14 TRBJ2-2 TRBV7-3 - CASSKGAVTGELFF TGTGCCAGCAGCAAGGGAGCTGTCACCGGGGAGCTGTTTTTT